Listed below are T cell receptor beta chains from one sample, sequenced in a study of cytomegalovirus exposure and HLA in healthy donors. The assay was immunoSEQ multiplex PCR, and TCRdb's table has in-frame clones only and misses some. This sample has some 120,000 clones, with approximately 80% found just once. The sequencing sample was made of PBMCs. The receptors here all came from a man in his forties in good health and CMV-seronegative. CDR3s include the opening cysteine and the closing phenylalanine or tryptophan. A D gene is named only where the DNA matches it firmly. Not all rows give a size; the values are once, few, many and, for expanded clones, a class.

DNA: TGTGCCAGCAGTTCCGCGAGCGGGAGGTACGAGCAGTACTTC; CDR3: CASSSASGRYEQYF; size: -; J: TRBJ2-7; D: TRBD2; V: TRBV28
DNA: TGTGCCTGGAGCCTCGGACAGGGTGGGTCACCCCTCCACTTT; CDR3: CAWSLGQGGSPLHF; size: -; J: TRBJ1-6; D: TRBD1; V: TRBV30
DNA: TGTGCCTGGGAGACAAGCTCTGGAAACACCATATATTTT; CDR3: CAWETSSGNTIYF; size: -; J: TRBJ1-3; D: -; V: TRBV30
DNA: TGTGCCAGCAGTCGTCGGGAGGCAAACTACGAGCAGTACTTC; CDR3: CASSRREANYEQYF; size: -; J: TRBJ2-7; D: TRBD2; V: TRBV27
DNA: TGTGCCAGCAGTGAAGCGCGGCGGGGGGCGGCGGGGGCCAACGTCCTGACTTTC; CDR3: CASSEARRGAAGANVLTF; size: -; J: TRBJ2-6; D: TRBD2; V: TRBV6-1
DNA: TGTGCCAGCAGCCCTAGCGGGAGAGGCACAGATACGCAGTATTTT; CDR3: CASSPSGRGTDTQYF; size: -; J: TRBJ2-3; D: TRBD2; V: TRBV28
DNA: TGTGCCAGCAGACTGTCTGTCCCCGGGGCCAACGTCCTGACTTTC; CDR3: CASRLSVPGANVLTF; size: -; J: TRBJ2-6; D: -; V: TRBV6-5
DNA: TGTGCCAGCAGCTTGGCGACTGGACAGACCTACGAGCAGTACTTC; CDR3: CASSLATGQTYEQYF; size: -; J: TRBJ2-7; D: -; V: TRBV5-5
DNA: TGTGCCAGCAGTTACCTACAGGGGGCTGGGGCCAACGTCCTGACTTTC; CDR3: CASSYLQGAGANVLTF; size: few; J: TRBJ2-6; D: TRBD1; V: TRBV6-5
DNA: TGCGCCAGCCGTCGAAGGGGGTTCTCCTACGAGCAGTACTTC; CDR3: CASRRRGFSYEQYF; size: -; J: TRBJ2-7; D: -; V: TRBV5-1
DNA: TGTGCCAGCAGCTTAACGGGGAACACTGAAGCTTTCTTT; CDR3: CASSLTGNTEAFF; size: -; J: TRBJ1-1; D: -; V: TRBV7-2
DNA: TGTGCCAGCAGCTCGGGGGGGCGAGATCAGCCCCAGCATTTT; CDR3: CASSSGGRDQPQHF; size: -; J: TRBJ1-5; D: -; V: TRBV7-9
DNA: TGTGCCAGCAGTGAAGCGCTTTTCGAGGGTTGGGGGGAGGGCGTCGGGGAGCTGTTTTTT; CDR3: CASSEALFEGWGEGVGELFF; size: -; J: TRBJ2-2; D: TRBD2; V: TRBV2
DNA: TGTGCCAGCACGGAGTTGGGACTTGGCTACACCTTC; CDR3: CASTELGLGYTF; size: -; J: TRBJ1-2; D: -; V: TRBV28
DNA: TGTGCCAGCAGTGCGACAGGGGAAAGTTCACCCCTCCACTTT; CDR3: CASSATGESSPLHF; size: -; J: TRBJ1-6; D: TRBD1; V: TRBV6-1
DNA: TGCGCCAGCAGGGAGGAGGGGTCCGGCTATGGCTACACCTTC; CDR3: CASREEGSGYGYTF; size: -; J: TRBJ1-2; D: -; V: TRBV5-1
DNA: TGTGCCAGCAGTAAACCCGGGACAGGGGAAGAGACCCAGTACTTC; CDR3: CASSKPGTGEETQYF; size: -; J: TRBJ2-5; D: TRBD1; V: TRBV6-5
DNA: TGTGCCAGCAGCTTAATAGGGAGTCAAGAGACCCAGTACTTC; CDR3: CASSLIGSQETQYF; size: -; J: TRBJ2-5; D: -; V: TRBV7-2
DNA: TGTGCCAGTAGTAACCCGGGGTTTGGCACTGAAGCTTTCTTT; CDR3: CASSNPGFGTEAFF; size: -; J: TRBJ1-1; D: -; V: TRBV19
DNA: TGCGCCAGCAGCTTGGCCAGGGGTAAAGAGACCCAGTACTTC; CDR3: CASSLARGKETQYF; size: -; J: TRBJ2-5; D: -; V: TRBV5-1
DNA: TGTGCCACCAGCTCGGGAGGGACTGAGCAGTTCTTC; CDR3: CATSSGGTEQFF; size: -; J: TRBJ2-1; D: TRBD2; V: TRBV15
DNA: TGTGCCAGCAGTTACCGCGCATCACAGGGTGAAGCTTTCTTT; CDR3: CASSYRASQGEAFF; size: -; J: TRBJ1-1; D: -; V: TRBV6-5
DNA: TGTGCCAGCAGTCTTCGAACTAGCGACACCGGGGAGCTGTTTTTT; CDR3: CASSLRTSDTGELFF; size: few; J: TRBJ2-2; D: TRBD2; V: TRBV7-6
DNA: TGTGCCATCATGCAGGAGAACACCGGGGAGCTGTTTTTT; CDR3: CAIMQENTGELFF; size: -; J: TRBJ2-2; D: -; V: TRBV10-3
DNA: TGTGCCAGCAGGGACAGGGAATTAAGTGAAAAACTGTTTTTT; CDR3: CASRDRELSEKLFF; size: -; J: TRBJ1-4; D: TRBD1; V: TRBV2
DNA: TGCGCCAGCAGCTTCCAGGGGGGAGAGACCCAGTACTTC; CDR3: CASSFQGGETQYF; size: -; J: TRBJ2-5; D: -; V: TRBV5-1
DNA: TGTGCCAGCAGCCGAGAGACTAGCGGGATTTTGGATGAGCAGTTCTTC; CDR3: CASSRETSGILDEQFF; size: -; J: TRBJ2-1; D: TRBD2; V: TRBV4-2
DNA: TGTGCCAGCCTCCGGGGTAATGAAAAACTGTTTTTT; CDR3: CASLRGNEKLFF; size: -; J: TRBJ1-4; D: -; V: TRBV6-5
DNA: TGTGCCAGCAGTGAATCAGATGCCCACGAGCAGTACTTC; CDR3: CASSESDAHEQYF; size: many; J: TRBJ2-7; D: -; V: TRBV2
DNA: TGCAGCTCCCGCACGGACAGTTTCTTAGGCTACACCTTC; CDR3: CSSRTDSFLGYTF; size: -; J: TRBJ1-2; D: -; V: TRBV29-1
DNA: TGTGCCAGCAGCGGCAGCGGGCAAGAGACCCAGTACTTC; CDR3: CASSGSGQETQYF; size: few; J: TRBJ2-5; D: -; V: TRBV2
DNA: TGTGCCAGCAGCCGGAATGGGGCGGGGAACACAGATACGCAGTATTTT; CDR3: CASSRNGAGNTDTQYF; size: -; J: TRBJ2-3; D: -; V: TRBV7-6
DNA: TGTGCCAGCAGCTTACAGGGGGCGAGCACTGAAGCTTTCTTT; CDR3: CASSLQGASTEAFF; size: -; J: TRBJ1-1; D: TRBD1; V: TRBV7-2
DNA: TGTGCCAGCAGTAGCGGCAGTACTTACTCCTACGAGCAGTACTTC; CDR3: CASSSGSTYSYEQYF; size: -; J: TRBJ2-7; D: -; V: TRBV28
DNA: TGCGCCAGCAGCACCGAGGGGCGTTCGGGGGGCGGCTACACCTTC; CDR3: CASSTEGRSGGGYTF; size: once; J: TRBJ1-2; D: -; V: TRBV5-1
DNA: TGTGCCAGCAGCATCGGGACTAGCGGGAGGGGAAAGGAGCAGTTCTTC; CDR3: CASSIGTSGRGKEQFF; size: -; J: TRBJ2-1; D: TRBD2; V: TRBV7-9
DNA: TGTGCCTGGAGAGCCGGGACAGGGGGCCTGGAAAGCAATCAGCCCCAGCATTTT; CDR3: CAWRAGTGGLESNQPQHF; size: -; J: TRBJ1-5; D: TRBD1; V: TRBV30
DNA: TGTGCCAGCAGTTTAGTGGCAGGGGTTCACACCTTC; CDR3: CASSLVAGVHTF; size: -; J: TRBJ1-2; D: -; V: TRBV28
DNA: TGTGCCAGCAGTGCAGGACAGTACCATGAGCAGTTCTTC; CDR3: CASSAGQYHEQFF; size: -; J: TRBJ2-1; D: -; V: TRBV2
DNA: TGTGCCAGCAGTACCCACCGACAGTTACAAGAGACCCAGTACTTC; CDR3: CASSTHRQLQETQYF; size: -; J: TRBJ2-5; D: -; V: TRBV27
DNA: TGTGCCAGCAGTTCCGGGACAGGGGGATCCGGGGGGTCACCCCTCCACTTT; CDR3: CASSSGTGGSGGSPLHF; size: -; J: TRBJ1-6; D: TRBD1; V: TRBV5-6
DNA: TGTGCCAGTAGTCCCGGACTAGCGGGGCCCTCCTACGAGCAGTACTTC; CDR3: CASSPGLAGPSYEQYF; size: -; J: TRBJ2-7; D: TRBD2; V: TRBV19
DNA: TGTGCCAGCCAGACAGGGGATCAAGAGACCCAGTACTTC; CDR3: CASQTGDQETQYF; size: -; J: TRBJ2-5; D: TRBD1; V: TRBV28
DNA: TGTGCCAGCAGCTTGGCAGGCAGACCGAACACTGAAGCTTTCTTT; CDR3: CASSLAGRPNTEAFF; size: once; J: TRBJ1-1; D: -; V: TRBV5-4
DNA: TGTGCCAGCAGTTACTCGACAGGGACAGGGGCGGGGGAGCAGTACTTC; CDR3: CASSYSTGTGAGEQYF; size: -; J: TRBJ2-7; D: TRBD1; V: TRBV6-5
DNA: TGCAGCGTTCTGGGACAGGTCACAGATACGCAGTATTTT; CDR3: CSVLGQVTDTQYF; size: -; J: TRBJ2-3; D: TRBD1; V: TRBV29-1
DNA: TGCGCCAGCAGCTTGACCATGGGAGGAGAGACCCAGTACTTC; CDR3: CASSLTMGGETQYF; size: -; J: TRBJ2-5; D: -; V: TRBV5-1
DNA: TGTGCCAGCACCCGAGGGGATAGCGGAGGCACAGATACGCAGTATTTT; CDR3: CASTRGDSGGTDTQYF; size: -; J: TRBJ2-3; D: -; V: TRBV2
DNA: TGCGCCAGCCGGAACCTAGACACAGATACGCAGTATTTT; CDR3: CASRNLDTDTQYF; size: -; J: TRBJ2-3; D: -; V: TRBV5-1
DNA: TGTGCCAGCAGCTTAGCGCCGGGACAGGGCCCTCCGGAGCTGTTTTTT; CDR3: CASSLAPGQGPPELFF; size: -; J: TRBJ2-2; D: TRBD1; V: TRBV7-6
DNA: TGCGCCAGCAGCCATATTAGCGGGGAAAGCACAGATACGCAGTATTTT; CDR3: CASSHISGESTDTQYF; size: -; J: TRBJ2-3; D: TRBD2; V: TRBV4-1